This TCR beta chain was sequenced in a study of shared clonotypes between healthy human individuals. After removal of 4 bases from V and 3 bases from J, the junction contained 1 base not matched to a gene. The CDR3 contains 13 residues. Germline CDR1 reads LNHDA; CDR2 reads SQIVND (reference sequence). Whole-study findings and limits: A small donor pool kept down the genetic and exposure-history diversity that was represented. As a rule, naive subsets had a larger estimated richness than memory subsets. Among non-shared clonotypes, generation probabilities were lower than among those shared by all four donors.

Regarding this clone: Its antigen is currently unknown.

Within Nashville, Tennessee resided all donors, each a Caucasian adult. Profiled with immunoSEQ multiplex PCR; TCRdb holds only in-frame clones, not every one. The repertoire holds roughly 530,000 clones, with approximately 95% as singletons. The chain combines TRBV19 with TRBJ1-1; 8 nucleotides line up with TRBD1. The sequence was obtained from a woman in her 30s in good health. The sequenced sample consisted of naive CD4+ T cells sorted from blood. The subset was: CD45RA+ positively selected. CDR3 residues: CASSTQGDTEAFF. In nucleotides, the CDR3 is TGTGCCAGTAGTACACAGGGGGACACTGAAGCTTTCTTT.